This note documents a single TCR beta chain sequence. This record comes from a study of human T cells and chemical hapten exposure. Time point described: patch test 2, 6 weeks after DPC sensitization. The treatment was: therapeutic diphenylcyclopropenone sensitization with weekly scalp DPC. The CDR3 length is 16 residues. Per the germline V gene, CDR1 is SQVTM and CDR2 is ANQGSEA. J gave up 0 bases and V 4 bases, and 6 bases lay outside the gene matches. Source study methods: The median was roughly 95,000 TCRs per sample, ranging 23,224 to 690,600. Each CDR3 protein gets one entry after TCRdb re-called the RACE reads with MiXCR. It is TCRdb's table, rather than the study itself, that gives the V and J calls and clone size. This sample carries approximately 350,000 distinct CDR3 sequences, more than 5% of them seen once, and the ten largest clones take about 5%.

This specimen consisted of whole blood, obtained in connection with sensitization to the hapten diphenylcyclopropenone (DPC). V and J are TRBV29-1 and TRBJ1-3; 10 bases align to TRBD1. This receptor was identified in a woman aged 18-35 years with alopecia areata. Some clones in this sample may be carry-over from other donors' samples. This CDR3 is CSVGGTGAGSGNTIYF. For the CDR3, the DNA is TGCAGCGTTGGAGGGACAGGGGCAGGCTCTGGAAACACCATATATTTT.